One sample yielded the 27 T cell receptor beta chains listed below, sequenced in a study of shared clonotypes between healthy human individuals. TCRdb keeps only in-frame clones here, not all; method: immunoSEQ multiplex PCR. Of some 550,000 clones listed, less than 98% were seen once; the top ten hold about 0.06%. Sequencing was done on a sample of naive CD4+ T cells sorted from blood. Sample subset: CD45RA+ positively selected. These receptors were taken from a woman in her thirties in good health.

This sequence joins TRBV28 and TRBJ2-2; 11 bases map to TRBD2. The CDR3 loop spans 16 amino acids. The V segment lost 5 bases and the J segment 7 bases; nucleotides outside the gene matches: 9. CDR1 and CDR2 from the germline V gene are MDHEN and SYDVKM. CDR3 sequence: CASSLLAGGPSGELFF. The DNA for the CDR3 is TGTGCCAGCAGTCTATTAGCGGGAGGGCCGAGCGGGGAGCTGTTTTTT.

This clone was detected once. The genes are TRBV18 and TRBJ1-1; D is possibly TRBD1 (5 bases). The CDR3 covers 15 residues. Per germline, CDR1 KGHSH and CDR2 LQKENI. Trimming pared 0 bases from V and 1 base from J, leaving 9 bases between. The chain's CDR3 is CASSPPAGQNTEAFF. In nucleotides, the CDR3 is TGTGCCAGCTCACCACCGGCAGGGCAGAACACTGAAGCTTTCTTT.

CDR3 nucleotide sequence: TGTGCCAGCAGCTCCACCAAGGGACAGACAGATACGCAGTATTTT. This sequence encodes CASSSTKGQTDTQYF. The gene calls are TRBV28 and TRBJ2-3; 7 bases match TRBD1. Germline V lookup: CDR1 MDHEN, CDR2 SYDVKM. The CDR3 sequence is 15 residues long. Unmatched junction bases numbered 9, after V lost 6 bases and J lost 3 bases.

This rearrangement joins TRBV29-1 to TRBJ1-1; a weak D match, TRBD1 (5 bases). V was clipped by 8 bases and J by 0 bases, with 19 bases between them. The CDR3 covers 15 residues. Germline CDR1 and CDR2: SQVTM and ANQGSEA. Written as DNA, the CDR3 is TGCAGCATTCCAGGCCGGGGCCGGCTGAACACTGAAGCTTTCTTT. Residues: CSIPGRGRLNTEAFF.

The gene calls are TRBV5-1 and TRBJ2-3; D might be TRBD1 or TRBD2, each matching 5 bases. Germline CDR1 and CDR2: SGHRS and YFSETQ. CDR3 length: 15 amino acids. Trimming removed 4 bases at V and 0 bases at J, with 12 bases between. The CDR3 region is CASSPSGTSTDTQYF. The CDR3 DNA sequence: TGCGCCAGCAGCCCGTCCGGGACCAGCACAGATACGCAGTATTTT.

The rearrangement uses TRBV2 and TRBJ2-1; 10 nucleotides line up with TRBD1. Trimming cost V 6 bases and J 9 bases; bases outside gene matches: 11. There are 15 residues in the CDR3. Per the germline V gene, CDR1 is SNHLY and CDR2 is FYNNEI. The CDR3 coding sequence is TGTGCCAGCAGCGATCACAGACAGGGGGCTCTTGAGCAGTTCTTC. Translated, it gives CASSDHRQGALEQFF.

The J gene is TRBJ2-3, the V gene TRBV15; tentatively, D is TRBD2 (5 bases). The V end was cut by 0 bases, the J end by 3 bases, with 16 bases between. This CDR3 has 17 amino acids. Germline CDR1 and CDR2: LNHNV and YYDKDF (reference sequence). The CDR3 DNA sequence: TGTGCCACCAGCAGAGATCGCATTGCCGGGAAGACAGATACGCAGTATTTT. This codes for CATSRDRIAGKTDTQYF.

The V gene is TRBV5-1, the J gene TRBJ1-1; D might be TRBD1 (5 bases). This CDR3 region has 14 residues. V lost 1 base, J lost 5 bases, and 12 bases lay in between. Germline V gene lookup returns CDR1 SGHRS and CDR2 YFSETQ. The CDR3: CASSLRAGWTEAFF. In DNA form, the CDR3 reads TGCGCCAGCAGCTTGAGGGCAGGGTGGACTGAAGCTTTCTTT.

The genes are TRBV28 and TRBJ1-5, with D tentatively TRBD1 (5 bases). V lost 4 bases, J lost 3 bases, and 13 bases lay in between. Germline-derived CDR1 and CDR2 are MDHEN and SYDVKM. This CDR3 is built from 15 residues. The CDR3 region is CASSSYRGDNQPQHF. The CDR3 DNA reads TGTGCCAGCAGTTCTTATAGGGGTGACAATCAGCCCCAGCATTTT.

The chain joins TRBV6-5 to TRBJ1-2, with 7 nucleotides matching TRBD1. The V gene's germline CDR1 is MNHEY and CDR2 SVGAGI. The CDR3 spans 15 residues. J gave up 5 bases and V 7 bases, and 13 bases lay outside the gene matches. Written as DNA, the CDR3 is TGTGCCAGCAATCCCACAGGGACAGAAATATATGGCTACACCTTC. This codes for CASNPTGTEIYGYTF.

A few counts support this clone. The chain links TRBV19 to TRBJ1-5; tentatively, D is TRBD1 (5 bases). Trimming removed 5 bases from V and 5 bases from J, with 10 bases in between. The CDR3 runs 13 residues. Looked up from germline, CDR1 is LNHDA and CDR2 is SQIVND (reference sequence). This CDR3 reads CASSWGVDQPQHF. The CDR3 DNA reads TGTGCCAGTAGTTGGGGCGTGGATCAGCCCCAGCATTTT.

J is TRBJ2-1 and V is TRBV13; no reliable D call. V was pared by 5 bases and J by 0 bases, with 11 bases between. The germline V gene has CDR1 PRHDT and CDR2 FYEKMQ (reference sequence). This CDR3 has 15 amino acids. This CDR3 is CASSRSQSSYNEQFF. The CDR3 nucleotides are TGTGCCAGCAGCCGTAGCCAGAGCTCCTACAATGAGCAGTTCTTC. Supplemented by reference TRBV13 and TRBJ2-1, the full variable domain reads AAGVIQSPRHLIKEKRETATLKCYPIPRHDTVYWYQQGPGQDPQFLISFYEKMQSDKGSIPDRFSAQQFSDYHSELNMSSLELGDSALYFCASSRSQSSYNEQFFGPGTRLTVL.

The V call is TRBV2, the J call TRBJ2-4; D might be TRBD2 (5 bases). Germline CDR1 reads SNHLY; CDR2 reads FYNNEI. The CDR3 loop spans 14 amino acids. Trimming stripped 4 bases from V and 0 bases from J, with 7 bases between. CDR3 sequence reads: CASSGELAKNIQYF. CDR3 sequence (DNA): TGTGCCAGCAGTGGGGAGCTAGCCAAAAACATTCAGTACTTC.

The chain carries TRBV19 and TRBJ2-1, with 9 nucleotides matching TRBD2. The CDR3 is 15 residues long. CDR1 is LNHDA and CDR2 is SQIVND in the germline V gene (reference sequence). After removal of 4 bases from V and 7 bases from J, the junction contained 8 bases not matched to a gene. CDR3 amino acids: CASSTTGLAGNEQFF. In DNA, the CDR3 is TGTGCCAGTAGTACAACGGGACTAGCTGGGAATGAGCAGTTCTTC.

This chain connects TRBV28 to TRBJ1-1; D not resolved. This CDR3 has 11 amino acids. V lost 6 bases and J lost 5, with 7 bases in between. Germline V CDR1 and CDR2: MDHEN, SYDVKM. This CDR3 is CASSSRTEAFF. CDR3 nucleotides: TGTGCCAGCAGCTCTAGAACTGAAGCTTTCTTT.

The chain links TRBV6-5 to TRBJ1-1; D gene ambiguous. This CDR3 is built from 13 residues. V was pared by 2 bases and J by 6 bases, with 10 bases between. Germline values: CDR1 MNHEY, CDR2 SVGAGI. The CDR3 loop reads CASSYGGKAEAFF. The DNA of the CDR3 is TGTGCCAGCAGTTACGGTGGGAAAGCTGAAGCTTTCTTT.

The chain employs TRBV6-5 and TRBJ1-5, with 7 bases matching TRBD1. Germline V gives CDR1 MNHEY, CDR2 SVGAGI. V gave up 2 bases and J gave up 8 bases; unmatched junction bases: 3. The CDR3 covers 13 residues. CDR3 DNA sequence: TGTGCCAGCAGTTACCACAGGGGTGAGCCCCAGCATTTT. It codes for CASSYHRGEPQHF.

This chain links TRBV11-3 with TRBJ1-5, with unresolved D. Germline V lookup: CDR1 SGHNT, CDR2 YENEEA. Trimming stripped 7 bases from V and 5 bases from J, with 15 bases between. This CDR3 contains 14 residues. CDR3 nucleotides: TGTGCCAGCACCACCGCCCCCATAGATCAGCCCCAGCATTTT. Protein sequence: CASTTAPIDQPQHF.

The V call is TRBV19, the J call TRBJ1-1; D perhaps matches TRBD1 (5 bases). The CDR3 loop spans 14 amino acids. Trimming left V 6 bases short and J 5 bases short, with 16 bases between. CDR1 LNHDA and CDR2 SQIVND come from the germline V gene (reference sequence). The CDR3 loop is CASRLQGESTEAFF. CDR3 sequence (DNA): TGTGCCAGTAGACTTCAGGGTGAGAGTACTGAAGCTTTCTTT.

CDR3: CASSLGVQGEQFF. In DNA form, the CDR3 reads TGTGCCAGCAGCTTGGGGGTACAGGGTGAGCAGTTCTTC. The rearrangement uses TRBV11-3 and TRBJ2-1, with D possibly TRBD1 on 6 matching bases. Trimming pared 3 bases from V and 9 bases from J, leaving 12 bases between. Per germline, CDR1 SGHNT and CDR2 YENEEA. The CDR3 is made up of 13 amino acids. Full variable domain (outside the CDR3, taken from reference TRBV11-3 and TRBJ2-1): EAGVVQSPRYKIIEKKQPVAFWCNPISGHNTLYWYLQNLGQGPELLIRYENEEAVDDSQLPKDRFSAERLKGVDSTLKIQPAELGDSAVYLCASSLGVQGEQFFGPGTRLTVL.

The sample holds one count of this clone. This sequence joins TRBV7-3 and TRBJ2-1; TRBD2 aligns across 9 bases. V lost 5 bases to trimming and J lost 4 bases; unmatched junction nucleotides: 6. CDR1 is SGHTA, CDR2 FQGTGA, per germline. This CDR3 contains 15 residues. The CDR3 sequence: CASSPIAGAYNEQFF. In DNA form, the CDR3 reads TGTGCCAGCAGCCCCATAGCGGGAGCTTACAATGAGCAGTTCTTC.

The chain uses TRBV19 and TRBJ2-1; D is unclear. Trimming removed 10 bases from V and 0 bases from J, with 16 bases in between. CDR1 LNHDA and CDR2 SQIVND come from the germline V gene (reference sequence). This CDR3 spans 15 amino acids. The CDR3 coding sequence is TGTGCCACGGCTACGATCGACCCCTCCTACAATGAGCAGTTCTTC. Translated: CATATIDPSYNEQFF.

The chain employs TRBV30 and TRBJ2-6, with TRBD1 matching 11 bases. Germline CDR1 GTSNPN, CDR2 SVGIG (reference sequence). This CDR3 spans 18 amino acids. The J segment lost 1 base and the V segment lost 3 bases, leaving 8 bases of the junction unmatched. The CDR3 protein is CAWRGHRDRGSGANVLTF. CDR3 sequence (DNA): TGTGCCTGGAGAGGACACCGGGACAGGGGGTCTGGGGCCAACGTCCTGACTTTC.

The chain has TRBV10-1 and TRBJ2-7, with D possibly being TRBD2 (6 bases). The V gene's germline CDR1 is WNHNN and CDR2 SYGVQD (reference sequence). The CDR3 consists of 15 residues. With 4 bases removed from V and 5 bases from J, the gap between germline ends came to 18 bases. CDR3: CASSGGARTLDEQYF. CDR3 bases: TGCGCCAGCAGTGGCGGGGCCAGGACCCTCGACGAGCAGTACTTC.

The sample holds one count of this clone. For the CDR3, the DNA is TGTGCCAGCACCCTAGGGGGAAGCTCCTACAATGAGCAGTTCTTC. The encoded protein is CASTLGGSSYNEQFF. J is TRBJ2-1 and V is TRBV11-1; TRBD1 is a possible D gene (6 bases). This CDR3 comprises 15 residues. Germline V lookup: CDR1 SGHAT, CDR2 FQDESV (reference sequence). The V end lost 7 bases, the J end lost 0 bases, and 13 bases lay between the germline ends.

V usage is TRBV4-2 and J usage is TRBJ2-2, with a weak D call TRBD2 (7 bases). Trimming cost V 0 bases and J 5 bases, with 13 bases left between them. Germline values: CDR1 LGHNA, CDR2 YNFKEQ. The CDR3 contains 16 residues. Here the CDR3 reads CASSQDGRGRTGELFF. The CDR3 nucleotides read TGTGCCAGCAGCCAAGATGGGCGGGGGCGTACCGGGGAGCTGTTTTTT.

The genes are TRBV5-5 and TRBJ2-7; unclear D gene. The CDR3 runs to 17 residues. From germline, CDR1 is SGHKS and CDR2 YYEKEE (reference sequence). Trimming removed 0 bases from V and 3 bases from J, with 19 bases in between. The CDR3 DNA reads as TGTGCCAGCAGCTTGGCTGTTTTGGCCCGACCGTTCTACGAGCAGTACTTC. Residues: CASSLAVLARPFYEQYF.